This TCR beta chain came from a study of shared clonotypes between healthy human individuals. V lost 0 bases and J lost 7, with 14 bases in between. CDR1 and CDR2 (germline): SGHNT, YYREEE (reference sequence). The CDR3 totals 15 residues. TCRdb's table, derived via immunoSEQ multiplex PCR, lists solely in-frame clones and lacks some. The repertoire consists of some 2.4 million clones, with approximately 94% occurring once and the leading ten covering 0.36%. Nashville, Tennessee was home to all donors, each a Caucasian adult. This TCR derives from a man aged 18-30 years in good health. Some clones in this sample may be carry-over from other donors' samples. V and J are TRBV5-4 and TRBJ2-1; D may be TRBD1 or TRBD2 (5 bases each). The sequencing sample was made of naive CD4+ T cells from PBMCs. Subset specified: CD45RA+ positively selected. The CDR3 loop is CASSLDGAYGNEQFF. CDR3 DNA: TGTGCCAGCAGCTTGGACGGGGCCTACGGGAATGAGCAGTTCTTC.